This entry lists 24 T cell receptor beta chains sequenced from one sample in a study of blood T cell repertoires in COVID-19. Sequenced by immunoSEQ multiplex PCR; TCRdb stores in-frame clones only, minus some. This repertoire shows over 45,000 clones, about 75% found once; its top ten account for roughly 23%. Sequences were obtained from peripheral blood. The receptors originated from a man aged 45-65 years with active or convalescent COVID-19.

This chain links TRBV5-6 with TRBJ1-1; the D gene is possibly TRBD1 (5 bases). Germline values: CDR1 SGHDT, CDR2 YYEEEE. The CDR3 runs to 12 residues. V gave up 4 bases and J gave up 6 bases, with 10 bases separating them. The CDR3 nucleotides are TGTGCCAGCAGCGAGGACAAATCTGAAGCTTTCTTT. Encoded protein: CASSEDKSEAFF.

V usage is TRBV23-1 and J usage is TRBJ1-3, with D uncertain. TRBV23-1 is filed as an ORF, its function uncertain. CDR3 length: 17 amino acids. V lost 11 bases and J 0 bases, leaving 23 bases between the germline ends. CDR3 DNA: TGCGCCCCCGGCGGGCGGCTCGGTCTTTTCTCTGGAAACACCATATATTTT. Translation: CAPGGRLGLFSGNTIYF.

By sample fraction, this clone is medium-sized. The chain uses TRBV3-1 (or the pseudogene TRBV3-2) and TRBJ2-1; 11 bases are shared with TRBD2. CDR1 and CDR2 from the germline V gene are LGHDT and YNNKEL (reference sequence). CDR3 length: 15 amino acids. V shed 2 bases, J shed 3 bases, and the junction held 0 bases outside the gene matches. The CDR3 here is CASSQTSGGYNEQFF. CDR3 nucleotide sequence: TGTGCCAGCAGCCAAACTAGCGGGGGCTACAATGAGCAGTTCTTC.

The V call is TRBV4-1, the J call TRBJ1-1; no clear D gene. Trimming removed 1 base at V and 10 bases at J, with 19 bases between. This CDR3 region has 15 residues. Germline-derived CDR1 and CDR2 are MGHRA and YSYEKL. The CDR3 spells CASSQGPTDTAGAFF. CDR3 nucleotides: TGCGCCAGCAGCCAAGGGCCGACCGATACCGCAGGAGCTTTCTTT.

This clone is large (0.1 to 1%) within its sample. The chain uses TRBV11-3 and TRBJ1-4; a weak D match, TRBD1 (5 bases). CDR1 is SGHNT, CDR2 YENEEA, per germline. Between the trimmed V and J ends, which lost 5 bases and 5 bases, there was a span of 15 bases. The CDR3 consists of 15 residues. CDR3 loop: CASSRGGGSNEKLFF. Here the CDR3 DNA reads TGTGCCAGCAGCCGTGGGGGAGGGTCCAATGAAAAACTGTTTTTT.

The chain carries TRBV6-5 and TRBJ1-2, with D perhaps TRBD1 (6 bases). This CDR3 is built from 15 residues. The germline V gene encodes CDR1 MNHEY and CDR2 SVGAGI. The germline V and J ends were trimmed by 5 bases and 4 bases, with 17 bases remaining between them. CDR3 DNA: TGTGCCAGCAGTCCCAGCCAGGGGACCATCTATGGCTACACCTTC. It is translated as CASSPSQGTIYGYTF.

This clone was picked up a small number of times. The CDR3 loop reads CASTEGAASMNTEAFF. CDR3 coding DNA: TGTGCCAGCACCGAGGGGGCAGCGAGTATGAACACTGAAGCTTTCTTT. The chain recombines TRBV9 with TRBJ1-1; 7 nucleotides line up with TRBD1. The V and J ends lost 6 bases and 0 bases, in that order; junction bases with no gene match: 11. This CDR3 spans 16 amino acids. Per germline, CDR1 SGDLS and CDR2 YYNGEE.

Worth noting for this clone: Other DNA sequences in the same sample also yield this CDR3. This chain joins TRBV5-1 and TRBJ2-7; the D is unclear. Trimming shortened V by 0 bases and J by 0 bases, and 7 bases separated the two germline ends. CDR3 size: 14 residues. Germline V gene data show CDR1 as SGHRS and CDR2 as YFSETQ. CDR3 DNA: TGCGCCAGCAGCTTGGGCGGCAGCTCCTACGAGCAGTACTTC. Protein sequence: CASSLGGSSYEQYF. Looking up the rest from reference TRBV5-1 and TRBJ2-7 gives the full variable domain: KAGVTQTPRYLIKTRGQQVTLSCSPISGHRSVSWYQQTPGQGLQFLFEYFSETQRNKGNFPGRFSGRQFSNSRSEMNVSTLELGDSALYLCASSLGGSSYEQYFGPGTRLTVT.

This clone came up a few times. The chain links TRBV5-1 to TRBJ2-3, with D maybe TRBD2 (5 bases). Trimming cost V 1 base and J 6 bases, with 18 bases left between them. This CDR3 has 16 amino acids. Germline V CDR1 and CDR2: SGHRS, YFSETQ. The CDR3 reads CASSLSAVRGSDTQYF. In DNA, the CDR3 is TGCGCCAGCAGCTTGTCGGCTGTACGGGGTTCCGATACGCAGTATTTT. Based on the CDR3 plus reference TRBV5-1 and TRBJ2-3, the full variable domain is KAGVTQTPRYLIKTRGQQVTLSCSPISGHRSVSWYQQTPGQGLQFLFEYFSETQRNKGNFPGRFSGRQFSNSRSEMNVSTLELGDSALYLCASSLSAVRGSDTQYFGPGTRLTVL.

For the CDR3, the DNA is TGTGCCAGCTCACCATCCGGGGGGCTAGGCAATCAGCCCCAGCATTTT. The encoded protein is CASSPSGGLGNQPQHF. This sequence joins TRBV18 and TRBJ1-5; a weak D match, TRBD1 (6 bases). Germline V CDR1 and CDR2: KGHSH, LQKENI. The CDR3 length is 16 residues. The V and J ends lost 2 bases and 2 bases respectively, with 13 bases between them.

The chain links TRBV9 to TRBJ1-2; 9 bases are shared with TRBD1. Trimming at V came to 0 bases and at J to 4 bases, leaving 13 bases not matched to a gene. CDR3 length: 18 residues. CDR1 SGDLS and CDR2 YYNGEE come from the germline V gene. The CDR3 sequence: CASSVGTGDGSSRYGYTF. The DNA for the CDR3 is TGTGCCAGCAGCGTAGGGACAGGGGACGGATCGTCTCGCTATGGCTACACCTTC.

J is TRBJ1-1 and V is TRBV7-2; 8 nucleotides agree with TRBD1. This CDR3 is built from 15 residues. The germline gives CDR1 SGHTA, CDR2 FQGNSA. Trimming took 3 bases from V and 4 from J; bases not matched to a gene: 7. In nucleotides, the CDR3 is TGTGCCAGCAGCTTCGGACAGGGAAGGGTCACTGAAGCTTTCTTT. It yields the protein CASSFGQGRVTEAFF.

V gene TRBV7-7 combines with J gene TRBJ2-1, with TRBD2 as a possible D gene (6 bases). This CDR3 is built from 13 residues. V was trimmed by 5 bases and J by 8 bases, leaving 13 bases between them. CDR1 and CDR2 from the germline V gene are SSHAT and FNYEAQ (reference sequence). For the CDR3, the DNA is TGTGCCAGCAGCCCGGGGGAAAGATATGAGCAGTTCTTC. Its protein product is CASSPGERYEQFF.

This CDR3 reads CAWSVGGGDEQYF. DNA for the CDR3: TGTGCCTGGAGTGTAGGGGGGGGCGACGAGCAGTACTTC. The chain combines TRBV30 with TRBJ2-7; tentative D call: TRBD2 (7 bases). This CDR3 spans 13 amino acids. Germline V lookup: CDR1 GTSNPN, CDR2 SVGIG (reference sequence). V shed 0 bases and J shed 5 bases, with 11 bases lying between them.

This clone was observed a single time. Sequence at one end of the junction differs from germline and may be a read error. The J gene is TRBJ1-1, the V gene TRBV7-7, with D possibly being TRBD1 (6 bases). Germline CDR1 SSHAT, CDR2 FNYEAQ (reference sequence). CDR3 size: 13 residues. This CDR3 reads CASSVNRDTEAFF. DNA for the CDR3: TGTGCTAGCAGCGTTAACAGGGACACTGAAGCTTTCTTT.

This clone came up once. This chain uses TRBV19 with TRBJ2-2; D ambiguous. V lost 6 bases and J 4 bases, leaving 9 bases between the germline ends. The CDR3 covers 13 residues. Germline V gene data show CDR1 as LNHDA and CDR2 as SQIVND (reference sequence). CDR3 region: CASSVQSTGELFF. CDR3 nucleotides: TGTGCCAGTAGCGTTCAGTCCACCGGGGAGCTGTTTTTT.

The CDR3 protein is CASSYTGFNQPQHF. Written as DNA, the CDR3 is TGTGCCAGCAGTTACACAGGGTTCAATCAGCCCCAGCATTTT. The chain recombines TRBV6-5 with TRBJ1-5, with D perhaps matching TRBD1 (6 bases). The germline V and J ends were trimmed by 2 bases and 3 bases, with 8 bases remaining between them. The CDR3 has 14 amino acids. CDR1 and CDR2 from the germline V gene are MNHEY and SVGAGI.

The rearrangement links TRBV10-1 to TRBJ1-4; the D is unclear. This CDR3 spans 14 amino acids. Germline lookup yields CDR1 WNHNN and CDR2 SYGVQD (reference sequence). V shed 7 bases and J shed 8 bases, with 17 bases lying between them. Here the CDR3 DNA reads TGCGCCAGCACCCCTAGGCCCGGATCCGAAAAACTGTTTTTT. This translates into CASTPRPGSEKLFF.

The chain recombines TRBV21-1 with TRBJ1-1; TRBD1 is taken as the D call from the table, unchecked against the DNA. TRBV21-1 is noted as a pseudogene. There are 15 residues in the CDR3. DNA of the CDR3: TGTGCCAGCAAGGGGCCGCCTGACAGACCCACTGAAGCTTTCTTT. It specifies CASKGPPDRPTEAFF.

The rearrangement links TRBV27 to TRBJ2-7; weak D call: TRBD1 (5 bases). Germline assignment: CDR1 MNHEY and CDR2 SMNVEV (reference sequence). The CDR3 covers 15 residues. V was trimmed by 5 bases and J by 3 bases, leaving 17 bases between them. Written as DNA, the CDR3 is TGTGCCAGCAGTCCCGCCGGTGGGGCATACTACGAGCAGTACTTC. It specifies CASSPAGGAYYEQYF.

This clone was counted only a few times. The chain is built from TRBV19 and TRBJ1-1, with D perhaps TRBD1 (5 bases). The CDR3 consists of 13 residues. The V gene's germline CDR1 is LNHDA and CDR2 SQIVND (reference sequence). The germline V and J ends were trimmed by 7 bases and 4 bases, with 13 bases remaining between them. DNA for the CDR3: TGTGCCAGTAAACCTACAGGTATCACTGAAGCTTTCTTT. Protein: CASKPTGITEAFF.

This chain uses TRBV4-2 with TRBJ2-3, with D perhaps matching TRBD1 (6 bases). The CDR3 totals 16 residues. The V and J ends lost 4 bases and 4 bases respectively, with 18 bases between them. CDR1 LGHNA and CDR2 YNFKEQ come from the germline V gene. CDR3: CASSPHLTGPADTQYF. The DNA of the CDR3 is TGTGCCAGCAGCCCCCACTTAACAGGGCCGGCAGATACGCAGTATTTT.

The chain has TRBV18 and TRBJ2-7; D might be TRBD2 (5 bases). Trimming pared 3 bases from V and 7 bases from J, leaving 10 bases between. The CDR3 spans 12 residues. Germline V CDR1 and CDR2: KGHSH, LQKENI. The CDR3, as DNA: TGTGCCAGCTCACCCCAGGAGCGGGAGCAGTACTTC. This translates into CASSPQEREQYF. The variable domain in full, with the rest retrieved from reference TRBV18 and TRBJ2-7, is NAGVMQNPRHLVRRRGQEARLRCSPMKGHSHVYWYRQLPEEGLKFMVYLQKENIIDESGMPKERFSAEFPKEGPSILRIQQVVRGDSAAYFCASSPQEREQYFGPGTRLTVT.

CDR3 DNA: TGTGCCAGCAGCTTAGAAGGGGTTGGTAGGGGCTACACCTTC. Its translation: CASSLEGVGRGYTF. V is TRBV7-2 and J is TRBJ1-2; TRBD1 is a possible D gene (5 bases). The length of the CDR3 is 14 residues. In germline, CDR1 is SGHTA, CDR2 FQGNSA. V lost 1 base, J lost 8 bases, and 14 bases lay in between.